This T cell receptor (beta chain) was recorded in a study of beta chain features in type 1 diabetes. V was clipped by 3 bases and J by 0 bases; unmatched bases: 1. The germline V gene has CDR1 KGHSH and CDR2 LQKENI. The CDR3 has 15 amino acids. Broader study findings: It was not settled here whether HLA type affects TCRB rearrangement. In comparison with healthy donors, patients had naive, central memory and Treg TCRB repertoires that appeared more similar.

CD4+ naive, central memory, regulatory and stem cell-like memory subsets were isolated by sorting on CD45RO/CCR7/CD25/CD127/CD95/CD27. In its sample, this clone was seen a few times. Its antigen is still unknown. cDNA synthesis used the whole RNA isolate, giving expressed TCRB sequences. The assay was immunoSEQ multiplex PCR, and TCRdb's table has in-frame clones only and misses some. The sample contains 400,000 to 500,000 clones, roughly 13% of which appear only once. The sequenced sample consisted of naive CD4+ T cells from blood. V and J are TRBV18 and TRBJ2-1; 8 positions match TRBD2. The receptor was derived from a man aged 25 to 40 in good health. Here the CDR3 DNA reads TGTGCCAGCTCACCCCTAGCGGGCTCCTACAATGAGCAGTTCTTC. Amino acids: CASSPLAGSYNEQFF.